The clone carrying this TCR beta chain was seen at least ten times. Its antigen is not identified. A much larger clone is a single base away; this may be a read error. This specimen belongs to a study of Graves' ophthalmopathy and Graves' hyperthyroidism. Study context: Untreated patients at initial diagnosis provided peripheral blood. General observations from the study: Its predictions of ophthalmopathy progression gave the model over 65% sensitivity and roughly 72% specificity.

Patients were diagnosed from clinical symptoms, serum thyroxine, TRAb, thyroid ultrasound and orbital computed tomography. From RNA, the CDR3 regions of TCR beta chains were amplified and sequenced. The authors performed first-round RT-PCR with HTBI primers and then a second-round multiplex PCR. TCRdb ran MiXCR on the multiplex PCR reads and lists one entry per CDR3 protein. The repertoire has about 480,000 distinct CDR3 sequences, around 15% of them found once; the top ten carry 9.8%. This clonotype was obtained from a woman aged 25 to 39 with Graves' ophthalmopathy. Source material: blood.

This CDR3 reads CASSGPNIEAFF. The CDR3 nucleotides are TGTGCCAGCAGCGGGCCTAACATTGAAGCTTTCTTT. The chain recombines TRBV12-3 or TRBV12-4 with TRBJ1-1; no clear D. This CDR3 has 12 amino acids.